Given below is one TCR beta chain in context. This sample is drawn from a study of CD8 T cells in Susac syndrome. Sequencing of TCR beta was undertaken in CD8+ and CD4+ T cells derived from blood. V lost 4 bases to trimming and J lost 4 bases, with 17 bases between them. CDR3 length equals 15 residues. Germline CDR1 reads SGHVS; CDR2 reads FNYEAQ. Reverse transcription used roughly 0.5 to 1 ug RNA and random hexamers. TCRdb re-analysed the immunoSEQ multiplex PCR reads in MiXCR, keeping a single row per CDR3 protein. The sample includes 180,000 or so distinct CDR3 sequences, around 94% of them seen just once.

The chain joins TRBV7-6 to TRBJ2-7; perhaps TRBD2 as D (6 bases). Input material: CD4+ T cells from PBMCs. The receptor was isolated from a human donor in good health. The CDR3 loop is CASSSRPGLGYEQYF. The CDR3 nucleotides are TGTGCCAGCAGCTCAAGACCGGGACTCGGTTACGAGCAGTACTTC.